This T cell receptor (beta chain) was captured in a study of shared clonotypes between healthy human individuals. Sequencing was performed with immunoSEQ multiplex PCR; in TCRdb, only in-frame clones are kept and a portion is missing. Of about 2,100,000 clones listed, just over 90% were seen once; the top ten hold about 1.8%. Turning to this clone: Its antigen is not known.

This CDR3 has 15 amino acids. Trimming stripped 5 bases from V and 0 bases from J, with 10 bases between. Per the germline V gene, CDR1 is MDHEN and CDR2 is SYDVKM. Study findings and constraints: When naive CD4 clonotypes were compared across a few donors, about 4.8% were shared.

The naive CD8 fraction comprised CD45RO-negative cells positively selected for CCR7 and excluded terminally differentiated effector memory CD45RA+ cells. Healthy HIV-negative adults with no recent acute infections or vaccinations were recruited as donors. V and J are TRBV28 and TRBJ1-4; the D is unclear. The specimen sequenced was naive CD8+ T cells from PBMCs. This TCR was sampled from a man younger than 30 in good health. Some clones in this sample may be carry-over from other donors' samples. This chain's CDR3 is CASSPQDSTNEKLFF. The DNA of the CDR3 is TGTGCCAGCAGTCCCCAGGACTCAACTAATGAAAAACTGTTTTTT. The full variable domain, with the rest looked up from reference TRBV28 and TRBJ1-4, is DVKVTQSSRYLVKRTGEKVFLECVQDMDHENMFWYRQDPGLGLRLIYFSYDVKMKEKGDIPEGYSVSREKKERFSLILESASTNQTSMYLCASSPQDSTNEKLFFGSGTQLSVL.